This is a list of T cell receptor beta chains from one sample in a study of siplizumab effects on memory and regulatory T cells. Method: immunoSEQ multiplex PCR; TCRdb's copy keeps in-frame clones and lacks some. The data hold about 110,000 clones, with 80% to 95% observed a single time. Sequencing used CD4+ T cells sorted from blood. These receptors were collected from a human donor in good health. The CDR3 runs from the conserved cysteine through the conserved F or W.

V	J	CDR3
TRBV6-1	TRBJ2-3	CASRLRTTSTDTQYF
TRBV19	TRBJ1-4	CATAPTGGINEKLFF
TRBV2	TRBJ2-6	CASSSSGANVLTF
TRBV6-1	TRBJ2-5	CASRSYRGRGETQYF
TRBV27	TRBJ2-7	CASRKITGLDEQYF
TRBV18	TRBJ2-1	CASTSAVAGTAYNEQFF
TRBV11-3	TRBJ1-1	CASSFQGDTEAFF
TRBV7-3	TRBJ2-1	CASSYGQSSYNEQFF
TRBV5-4	TRBJ2-7	CASSVRFVGEQYF
TRBV4-1	TRBJ2-2	CATKPQLGGGGELFF
TRBV7-8	TRBJ1-6	CASSNFYYNSPLHF
TRBV6-5	TRBJ2-7	CASSRTADYEQYF
TRBV5-6	TRBJ2-1	CASSFVAGGPPLYNEQFF
TRBV5-1	TRBJ1-6	CASTEGQALPLSPLHF
TRBV7-9	TRBJ2-5	CASSPGTMGETQYF
TRBV11-2	TRBJ2-3	CASSLRTGVTDTQYF
TRBV7-2	TRBJ2-1	CASSPYPRADNEQFF
TRBV5-1	TRBJ2-1	CASSLGGRAYNEQFF
TRBV7-6	TRBJ1-3	CASSLAGGSGNTIYF
TRBV5-4	TRBJ2-2	CASSSRDRGQGRLGELFF
TRBV5-4	TRBJ2-3	CASSFLGSITDTQYF
TRBV6-6	TRBJ1-5	CASSRLGSIQPQHF
TRBV5-1	TRBJ2-1	CASSLRGDSYNEQFF
TRBV18	TRBJ2-5	CASSPPAMETQYF
TRBV9	TRBJ2-5	CASSGGTSGSIWETQYF
TRBV5-5	TRBJ1-1	CASSFLGTEAFF
TRBV5-6	TRBJ2-7	CASSGRTLREQYF
TRBV7-9	TRBJ2-3	CASSFRTSGGTDTQYF
TRBV29-1	TRBJ2-6	CSVVQGPSGANVLTF
TRBV29-1	TRBJ2-5	CSVARTGTLGETQYF
TRBV6-6	TRBJ2-1	CASSYQRGGYNEQFF